One T cell receptor beta chain is described in this entry. Mismatch with germline at one junction end may stem from a read error. Genomic DNA constituted the template upon which TCR beta VDJ and CDR3 profiling was performed. Each CDR3 protein is one row after TCRdb ran MiXCR on the reads. Seen here are about 250,000 distinct CDR3 sequences, around half observed once, and the top ten hold 6.5% to 8%. CD8+CD57+ cell expansion, shown by flow cytometry, had occurred in the patients selected for sequencing. Every patient was diagnosed with severe acquired aplastic anemia. Patients had undergone no therapy by the time their blood was sampled. The sample comes from a study of CD8+CD57+ T cells in acquired aplastic anemia. Germline values: CDR1 MNHEY, CDR2 SVGAGI. This CDR3 comprises 14 residues.

This chain uses TRBV6-5 with TRBJ1-5; unclear D gene. Material for sequencing was sorted CD4+, CD8+, or CD8+CD57+ T cells (not recorded which) from PBMCs. The receptor was isolated from a human donor with aplastic anemia. The CDR3 DNA sequence: TGTGCCAGCAGCCGAGACGATAGCAGTCAGCCCCAGCATTTT. Its protein product is CASSRDDSSQPQHF.